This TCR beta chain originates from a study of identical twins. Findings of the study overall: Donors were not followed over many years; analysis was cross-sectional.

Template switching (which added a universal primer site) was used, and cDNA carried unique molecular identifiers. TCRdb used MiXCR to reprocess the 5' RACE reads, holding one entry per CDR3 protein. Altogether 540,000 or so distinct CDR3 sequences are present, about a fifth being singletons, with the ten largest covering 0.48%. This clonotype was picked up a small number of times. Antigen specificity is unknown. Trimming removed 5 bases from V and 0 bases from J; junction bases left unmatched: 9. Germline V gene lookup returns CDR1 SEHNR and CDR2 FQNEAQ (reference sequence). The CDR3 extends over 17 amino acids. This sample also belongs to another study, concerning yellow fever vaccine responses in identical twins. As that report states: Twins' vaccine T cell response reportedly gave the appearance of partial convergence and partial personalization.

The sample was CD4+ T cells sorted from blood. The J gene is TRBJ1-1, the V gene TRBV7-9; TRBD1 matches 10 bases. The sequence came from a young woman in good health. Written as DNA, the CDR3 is TGTGCCAGCAGCCACCGGACAGGGGGTCCGGTGAACACTGAAGCTTTCTTT. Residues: CASSHRTGGPVNTEAFF.